These 28 T cell receptor beta chains were sequenced from one sample in a study of blood T cell repertoires in COVID-19. Clones were sequenced by immunoSEQ multiplex PCR, and TCRdb holds only the in-frame ones, with some missing. The table shows hundreds of thousands of clones, with roughly 92% occurring only once. The sequencing input was peripheral blood. These receptors all stem from a man in his sixties with COVID-19, enrolled during active disease.

This clone came up once. The rearrangement uses TRBV6-5 and TRBJ1-2; 10 positions match TRBD1. CDR3 size: 14 residues. CDR1 and CDR2 from the germline V gene are MNHEY and SVGAGI. Trimming at V came to 8 bases and at J to 7 bases, leaving 10 bases not matched to a gene. The CDR3 coding sequence is TGTGCCAGCGGACAGGGGGAGAGGGTAGGTGGCTACACCTTC. It encodes CASGQGERVGGYTF.

The rearrangement joins TRBV24-1 to TRBJ2-2, with 7 bases fitting TRBD1. Per germline, CDR1 KGHDR and CDR2 SFDVKD. V was clipped by 4 bases and J by 3 bases; unmatched bases: 4. The CDR3 runs 15 residues. The CDR3 loop is CATSDPDRHTGELFF. CDR3 coding DNA: TGTGCCACCAGTGACCCGGACAGGCACACCGGGGAGCTGTTTTTT.

DNA of the CDR3: TGTGCCAGTAGTCCCGGGACAGGGGGCGGCTACGAGCAGTACTTC. It encodes CASSPGTGGGYEQYF. V gene TRBV19 combines with J gene TRBJ2-7; 12 bases match TRBD1. The CDR3 loop spans 15 amino acids. Trimming took 5 bases from V and 3 from J; bases not matched to a gene: 5. Germline loops: CDR1 LNHDA, CDR2 SQIVND (reference sequence).

This chain uses TRBV9 with TRBJ2-1, with TRBD1 matching 8 bases. The germline gives CDR1 SGDLS, CDR2 YYNGEE. V shed 0 bases and J 5 bases; nucleotides not matched to a gene: 19. CDR3 size: 20 residues. The CDR3 bases are TGTGCCAGCAGCGTAGCTGGAATGGACAGGGTTTGGTCTAAGGACAATGAGCAGTTCTTC. Its translation: CASSVAGMDRVWSKDNEQFF. Variable domain in full (rest from reference TRBV9 and TRBJ2-1): DSGVTQTPKHLITATGQRVTLRCSPRSGDLSVYWYQQSLDQGLQFLIQYYNGEERAKGNILERFSAQQFPDLHSELNLSSLELGDSALYFCASSVAGMDRVWSKDNEQFFGPGTRLTVL.

This clone appeared once. The V and J genes are TRBV6-5 and TRBJ2-1; TRBD2 matches at 9 bases. CDR1 and CDR2 (germline): MNHEY, SVGAGI. Unmatched junction bases numbered 7, after V lost 6 bases and J lost 4 bases. The CDR3 extends over 15 amino acids. The CDR3 DNA sequence: TGTGCCAGCAGCCAAACTAGCGGGTATTACAATGAGCAGTTCTTC. Residues: CASSQTSGYYNEQFF.

J is TRBJ1-5 and V is TRBV9; D might be TRBD1 (6 bases). The CDR3 is made up of 14 amino acids. The V gene's germline CDR1 is SGDLS and CDR2 YYNGEE. The germline V and J ends were trimmed by 3 bases and 7 bases, with 14 bases remaining between them. This chain's CDR3 is CASSGGQTGQPQHF. CDR3 in DNA: TGTGCCAGCAGCGGGGGACAAACAGGACAGCCCCAGCATTTT. The full variable domain, its missing parts supplied by reference TRBV9 and TRBJ1-5, is DSGVTQTPKHLITATGQRVTLRCSPRSGDLSVYWYQQSLDQGLQFLIQYYNGEERAKGNILERFSAQQFPDLHSELNLSSLELGDSALYFCASSGGQTGQPQHFGDGTRLSIL.

The chain couples TRBV19 to TRBJ1-5; possibly TRBD1 for D (5 bases). This CDR3 is built from 14 residues. Germline values: CDR1 LNHDA, CDR2 SQIVND (reference sequence). The germline V and J ends were trimmed by 4 bases and 5 bases, with 12 bases remaining between them. Here the CDR3 reads CASSRGGVDQPQHF. The CDR3 DNA is TGTGCCAGTAGTAGGGGGGGAGTAGATCAGCCCCAGCATTTT.

The chain's CDR3 is CASSRIQGKSGNTIYF. CDR3 coding DNA: TGTGCCAGCAGTCGTATACAGGGAAAGAGTGGAAACACCATATATTTT. The chain is built from TRBV3-1 (or the pseudogene TRBV3-2) and TRBJ1-3; TRBD1 is a possible D gene (6 bases). In germline, CDR1 is LGHDT, CDR2 YNNKEL (reference sequence). Trimming pared 6 bases from V and 3 bases from J, leaving 18 bases between. CDR3 size: 16 residues.

V and J are TRBV7-2 and TRBJ1-6, with a weak D call TRBD1 (6 bases). Trimming removed 5 bases at V and 6 bases at J, with 14 bases between. Germline assignment: CDR1 SGHTA and CDR2 FQGNSA. The CDR3 contains 15 residues. For the CDR3, the DNA is TGTGCCAGCAGCAGAGGATCACAGGGTAATTCACCCCTCCACTTT. Translated, it gives CASSRGSQGNSPLHF. Full variable domain (rest looked up from reference TRBV7-2 and TRBJ1-6): GAGVSQSPSNKVTEKGKDVELRCDPISGHTALYWYRQSLGQGLEFLIYFQGNSAPDKSGLPSDRFSAERTGGSVSTLTIQRTQQEDSAVYLCASSRGSQGNSPLHFGNGTRLTVT.

The chain uses TRBV7-8 and TRBJ1-6; D not certain. The germline V and J ends were trimmed by 5 bases and 6 bases, with 17 bases remaining between them. Per germline, CDR1 SGHVS and CDR2 FQNEAQ. The CDR3 is 16 residues long. For the CDR3, the DNA is TGTGCCAGCAGCGGCGGGATTTTGCAGCGTAATTCACCCCTCCACTTT. Its protein is CASSGGILQRNSPLHF.

The genes are TRBV6-5 and TRBJ2-3, with 7 bases lining up with TRBD2. Losses at the gene ends were 8 bases for V and 5 bases for J; bases not matched to a gene: 4. The germline gives CDR1 MNHEY, CDR2 SVGAGI. This CDR3 comprises 12 residues. The CDR3 coding sequence is TGTGCCAGCCGCGGGAGTGGAGATACGCAGTATTTT. This encodes CASRGSGDTQYF.

V gene TRBV27 combines with J gene TRBJ1-5; unclear D gene. The V end lost 6 bases, the J end lost 9 bases, and 15 bases lay between the germline ends. There are 13 residues in the CDR3. The germline V gene has CDR1 MNHEY and CDR2 SMNVEV (reference sequence). CDR3: CASSRLQRTPQHF. CDR3 DNA sequence: TGTGCCAGCAGCAGACTACAACGGACGCCCCAGCATTTT.

The V call is TRBV7-2, the J call TRBJ2-7; 11 bases are shared with TRBD2. V was pared by 0 bases and J by 3 bases, with 4 bases of the junction left unmatched. CDR3 length equals 16 residues. The V gene's germline CDR1 is SGHTA and CDR2 FQGNSA. The CDR3 DNA follows: TGTGCCAGCAGCTTAGCAGGCCTAGCGGGGGGCTACGAGCAGTACTTC. Translating gives CASSLAGLAGGYEQYF. Complete variable domain (other parts from reference TRBV7-2 and TRBJ2-7): GAGVSQSPSNKVTEKGKDVELRCDPISGHTALYWYRQSLGQGLEFLIYFQGNSAPDKSGLPSDRFSAERTGGSVSTLTIQRTQQEDSAVYLCASSLAGLAGGYEQYFGPGTRLTVT.

This sequence joins TRBV5-1 and TRBJ2-6; possible D gene TRBD1, 6 bases. Germline assignment: CDR1 SGHRS and CDR2 YFSETQ. CDR3 length: 15 residues. Trimming took 2 bases from V and 1 from J, leaving 7 bases between them. CDR3 DNA sequence: TGCGCCAGCAGCTTCGGACAGTCTGGGGCCAACGTCCTGACTTTC. As protein: CASSFGQSGANVLTF. Using reference TRBV5-1 and TRBJ2-6 for the parts outside the CDR3, the full variable domain is KAGVTQTPRYLIKTRGQQVTLSCSPISGHRSVSWYQQTPGQGLQFLFEYFSETQRNKGNFPGRFSGRQFSNSRSEMNVSTLELGDSALYLCASSFGQSGANVLTFGAGSRLTVL.

The chain links TRBV5-1 to TRBJ1-2; 7 bases match TRBD1. The germline CDR1 and CDR2 sequences are SGHRS and YFSETQ. J lost 1 base, V lost 9 bases, and 9 bases had no gene match. CDR3 size: 14 residues. The CDR3 sequence is CATAFQGGNYGYTF. CDR3 in DNA: TGCGCCACCGCGTTTCAGGGGGGTAACTATGGCTACACCTTC.

CDR3 nucleotide sequence: TGTGCCAGCAGCCCAATCACTGTTTCAGGTGAGCAGTTCTTC. This encodes CASSPITVSGEQFF. The chain carries TRBV7-2 and TRBJ2-1; no reliable D call. CDR1 is SGHTA and CDR2 is FQGNSA in the germline V gene. The germline V and J ends were trimmed by 5 bases and 9 bases, with 17 bases remaining between them. The CDR3 length is 14 residues. Combining the CDR3 with reference TRBV7-2 and TRBJ2-1 gives the whole variable domain GAGVSQSPSNKVTEKGKDVELRCDPISGHTALYWYRQSLGQGLEFLIYFQGNSAPDKSGLPSDRFSAERTGGSVSTLTIQRTQQEDSAVYLCASSPITVSGEQFFGPGTRLTVL.

This chain links TRBV28 with TRBJ1-2, with 12 bases that match TRBD1. The CDR3 runs to 16 residues. CDR1 and CDR2 from the germline V gene are MDHEN and SYDVKM. Trimming cost V 3 bases and J 6 bases; bases outside gene matches: 8. This chain's CDR3 is CASSFTSGQGADGYTF. CDR3 in DNA: TGTGCCAGCAGTTTCACTTCGGGACAGGGGGCCGATGGCTACACCTTC.

The gene calls are TRBV7-9 and TRBJ1-2; 8 bases align to TRBD1. Germline CDR1 is SEHNR and CDR2 is FQNEAQ (reference sequence). V lost 4 bases, J lost 4 bases, and 5 bases stayed unmatched. This CDR3 region has 14 residues. CDR3 loop: CASSSPGGVYGYTF. CDR3 in DNA: TGTGCCAGCAGCTCCCCAGGGGGCGTCTATGGCTACACCTTC.

The chain joins TRBV10-3 to TRBJ1-1; TRBD1 aligns across 8 bases. The trim removed 10 bases at V and 6 bases at J, leaving 10 bases unmatched. The germline gives CDR1 ENHRY, CDR2 SYGVKD. CDR3 size: 13 residues. For the CDR3, the DNA is TGTGCCACCCGGGAGCAGGGGGCGCCTGAAGCTTTCTTT. Amino acids: CATREQGAPEAFF.

This chain joins TRBV6-5 and TRBJ2-7; 8 nucleotides match TRBD1. The V gene's germline CDR1 is MNHEY and CDR2 SVGAGI. This CDR3 contains 14 residues. V gave up 5 bases and J gave up 6 bases; unmatched junction bases: 9. CDR3 in amino acids: CASSPRQGKAEQYF. CDR3 nucleotide sequence: TGTGCCAGCAGTCCCAGACAGGGGAAAGCCGAGCAGTACTTC.

The CDR3 region has the DNA TGTGCCAGCAGCTCGGAGACAGAAAATCAGCCCCAGCATTTT. It is translated as CASSSETENQPQHF. The rearrangement joins TRBV5-8 to TRBJ1-5; maybe TRBD1 (5 bases). There are 14 residues in the CDR3. Trimming pared 3 bases from V and 4 bases from J, leaving 11 bases between. The V gene's germline CDR1 is SGHTS and CDR2 YDEGEE.

V usage is TRBV5-4 and J usage is TRBJ1-2; TRBD1 aligns across 9 bases. The length of the CDR3 is 16 residues. Germline V gene data show CDR1 as SGHNT and CDR2 as YYREEE (reference sequence). Unmatched junction bases numbered 10, after V lost 3 bases and J lost 4 bases. CDR3 sequence reads: CASSSGGTGWSYGYTF. The DNA for the CDR3 is TGTGCCAGCAGCTCGGGTGGGACAGGGTGGTCCTATGGCTACACCTTC.

This clone has only one observation. V is TRBV24-1 and J is TRBJ2-2; D ambiguous. V lost 4 bases to trimming and J lost 2 bases, with 4 bases between them. The CDR3 has 13 amino acids. Germline assignment: CDR1 KGHDR and CDR2 SFDVKD. CDR3 coding DNA: TGTGCCACCAGTGACCATAACACCGGGGAGCTGTTTTTT. It yields the protein CATSDHNTGELFF.

The chain has TRBV7-9 and TRBJ1-1, with 9 positions matching TRBD1. V trimming: 3 bases; J trimming: 6 bases; junction bases outside the gene matches: 5. Germline CDR1 SEHNR, CDR2 FQNEAQ (reference sequence). This CDR3 has 14 residues. The CDR3 region is CASSFTGGISEAFF. CDR3 DNA: TGTGCCAGCAGCTTTACAGGGGGCATATCTGAAGCTTTCTTT.

V usage is TRBV24-1 and J usage is TRBJ2-1; TRBD1 matches at 9 bases. V lost 2 bases and J lost 6; bases outside the gene matches: 4. CDR1 KGHDR and CDR2 SFDVKD come from the germline V gene. The CDR3 length is 15 residues. The CDR3 DNA reads TGTGCCACCAGTGATTCCCTGGACAGGGGCAATGAGCAGTTCTTC. Amino acids: CATSDSLDRGNEQFF.

This clone has a single count. The chain recombines TRBV9 with TRBJ2-2; 9 bases are shared with TRBD1. V lost 0 bases and J lost 2; bases outside the gene matches: 5. This CDR3 spans 17 amino acids. Per the germline V gene, CDR1 is SGDLS and CDR2 is YYNGEE. The CDR3 here is CASSVATGGSNTGELFF. DNA for the CDR3: TGTGCCAGCAGCGTAGCGACAGGGGGGAGTAACACCGGGGAGCTGTTTTTT.

The chain combines TRBV29-1 with TRBJ1-2; D is perhaps TRBD1 (5 bases). This CDR3 comprises 13 residues. Per the germline V gene, CDR1 is SQVTM and CDR2 is ANQGSEA. With 6 bases removed from V and 4 bases from J, the gap between germline ends came to 15 bases. DNA of the CDR3: TGCAGCGTGCCCAGGACGGACATCTATGGCTACACCTTC. As protein: CSVPRTDIYGYTF.

Here the CDR3 reads CAISERGNEQFF. The DNA of the CDR3 is TGTGCCATCAGTGAACGGGGGAATGAGCAGTTCTTC. The V call is TRBV10-3, the J call TRBJ2-1; D might be TRBD2 (6 bases). Germline CDR1 is ENHRY and CDR2 is SYGVKD. V dropped 3 bases and J dropped 7 bases, with 7 bases sitting between them. The CDR3 runs to 12 residues.